The present T cell receptor (beta chain) was sequenced within a study of T cell repertoires in cytomegalovirus infection (dated by TCRdb to the late 2010s). Concerning the study at large: Alongside well-studied HLA-B-restricted epitopes, the peptide stimulations were aimed at recently identified HLA-C-restricted CMV epitopes, whose presentation resists viral immunomodulation. The HLA type of each donor mattered for the analysis, because public TCR beta signatures pointed to carriage of CMV infection along with the matching HLA type.

With respect to this clonotype: It has no known antigen specificity. It has no much larger one-base neighbor in the sample; base qualities were not kept.

Results the study describes overall, beyond this receptor: In both this cohort and an independent cohort of 300 to 450 donors, the cumulative frequency of public TCR beta family members distinguished carriers of CMV infection plus the relevant HLA type. The ex vivo response was dominated by HLA-C-restricted CMV-specific TCR beta clonotypes, which also provided the single most frequent clonotype in two of eight donors.

CDR1 and CDR2 are read off the germline V gene (reference sequence) as DFQATT and SNEGSKA. V is cut by 3 bases and J by 1 base, and the space between the germline ends is 12 bases. Counted from cysteine to phenylalanine, this CDR3 has 14 amino acids. The entry retains the CDR3 DNA only, 42 bases that are in frame from base 1. Explained via the paper, the treatment or condition label denotes: in vitro stimulation with specific CMV peptide epitopes to enrich CMV-specific T cells. The data were produced on an Illumina HiSeq 1500. TCRdb trimmed public reads at Q25 via fastp, called clones via MiXCR and kept in-frame beta chains. Merged by CDR3 protein, the rows form single entries marked with the most common genes and DNA. The sample records approximately 730,000 distinct CDR3 sequences, 25% to 35% of which are singletons. The leading ten clones occupy roughly 13% of the sample.

This specimen consisted of cultured CD8+ T cells from PBMCs, obtained from culture after CMV antigen stimulation. This clonotype was sampled from a human donor in good health (CMV status not recorded). Some clones in this sample may be carry-over from other donors' samples. Here the chain combines TRBV20-1 and TRBJ2-5; TRBD1 is possibly the D segment (6 matching bases). In nucleotide form, the sequence is TGCAGTGCTAGGAAGACAGGCGTCCAAGAGACCCAGTACTTC. Its protein is CSARKTGVQETQYF.